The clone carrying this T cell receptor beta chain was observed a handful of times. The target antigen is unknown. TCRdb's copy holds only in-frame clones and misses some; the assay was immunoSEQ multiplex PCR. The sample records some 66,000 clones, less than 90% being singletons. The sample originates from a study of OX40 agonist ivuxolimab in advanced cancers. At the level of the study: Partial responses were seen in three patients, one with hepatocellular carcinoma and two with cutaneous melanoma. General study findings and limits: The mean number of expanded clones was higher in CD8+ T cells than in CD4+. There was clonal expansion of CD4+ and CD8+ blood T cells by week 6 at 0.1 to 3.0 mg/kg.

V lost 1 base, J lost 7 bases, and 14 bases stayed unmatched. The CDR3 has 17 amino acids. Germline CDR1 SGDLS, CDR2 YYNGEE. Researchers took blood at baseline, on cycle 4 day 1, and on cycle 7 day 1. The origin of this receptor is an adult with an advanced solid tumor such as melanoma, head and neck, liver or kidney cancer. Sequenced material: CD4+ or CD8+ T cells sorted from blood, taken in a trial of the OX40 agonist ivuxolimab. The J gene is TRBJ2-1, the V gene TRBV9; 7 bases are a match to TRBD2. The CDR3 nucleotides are TGTGCCAGCAGCGTACGGGACGGGGCGGCGGGACTAAATGAGCAGTTCTTC. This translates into CASSVRDGAAGLNEQFF.